Sequencing of this TCR beta chain was carried out in a study of blood T cell repertoires in COVID-19. Study overall: PBMCs, B-cell-depleted T cells, or T cells were the source of the cDNA or gDNA that made up the material.

As concerns this clone: Germline is not matched at one junction end, which may reflect a read error.

Assay used: immunoSEQ multiplex PCR; TCRdb lists only in-frame clones, some missing. The sample contains 120,000 to 150,000 clones, around 79% of which appear only once. CDR1 and CDR2 (germline): SGHAT, FQNNGV. The CDR3 has 12 amino acids. The TCR originated in a man aged 55 to 70 with acute or convalescent COVID-19. The V gene is TRBV11-2, the J gene TRBJ2-1; unclear D gene. The specimen was peripheral blood. The DNA for the CDR3 is TGTGCCAGCAGCCCCTCCTTCAATGAGCAGTTCTTC. Protein: CASSPSFNEQFF. The complete variable domain, with remaining parts taken from reference TRBV11-2 and TRBJ2-1, reads EAGVAQSPRYKIIEKRQSVAFWCNPISGHATLYWYQQILGQGPKLLIQFQNNGVVDDSQLPKDRFSAERLKGVDSTLKIQPAKLEDSAVYLCASSPSFNEQFFGPGTRLTVL.